One sample yielded the 25 T cell receptor beta chains listed below, sequenced in a study of Tregs in tolerant kidney transplant recipients. Related graft donors supplied nonmyeloablative bone marrow transplants, and mixed chimerism was transient. The data were produced by immunoSEQ multiplex PCR, yet TCRdb's version contains in-frame clones alone and is incomplete. The data show more than 90,000 clones, with 80% to 95% seen just once and more than 1.5% held by the top ten. This material consisted of CD4+ T cells from blood (PBMCs), taken 12 months after the transplant. These receptors originate from a human patient who received a combined kidney and bone marrow transplant. A subset of T cells may come from the graft donor.

This clone was counted once. The V call is TRBV6-5, the J call TRBJ1-6; TRBD1 matches 9 bases. Per the germline V gene, CDR1 is MNHEY and CDR2 is SVGAGI. This CDR3 is built from 14 residues. V lost 7 bases to trimming and J lost 13 bases; unmatched junction nucleotides: 11. In DNA, the CDR3 is TGTGCCAGCACTTCCCGGGACAGGGCTACTCCCCTCCACTTT. Its protein product is CASTSRDRATPLHF.

This chain links TRBV11-1 with TRBJ2-1, with 10 bases aligning to TRBD1. CDR3 length: 15 amino acids. The V gene's germline CDR1 is SGHAT and CDR2 FQDESV (reference sequence). The V and J ends lost 3 bases and 5 bases, in that order; junction bases with no gene match: 4. CDR3 loop: CASSFRDRGHNEQFF. CDR3 DNA: TGTGCCAGCAGCTTCCGGGACAGGGGCCACAATGAGCAGTTCTTC.

CDR3 sequence (DNA): TGCGCCAGCAGCCCCGCTACAGGGTTCGGCACAGATACGCAGTATTTT. Translating gives CASSPATGFGTDTQYF. The gene calls are TRBV5-1 and TRBJ2-3; perhaps TRBD1 as D (6 bases). The CDR3 spans 16 residues. CDR1 is SGHRS and CDR2 is YFSETQ in the germline V gene. The ends were cut back, 4 bases at V and 1 base at J, with 16 bases in the middle.

The table lists this clone with a count of one. This chain links TRBV2 with TRBJ2-7, with unresolved D. Germline V gene data show CDR1 as SNHLY and CDR2 as FYNNEI. This CDR3 contains 10 residues. V was shortened by 8 bases and J by 9 bases, with 11 bases between the two germline ends. CDR3 nucleotides: TGTGCCAGCGGCCTTGGCGGGCAGTACTTC. Translation: CASGLGGQYF.

A word on this clone: A junction end diverges from the germline sequence, so it may reflect a read error. This chain joins TRBV19 and TRBJ2-5; perhaps TRBD1 as D (6 bases). Germline V lookup: CDR1 LNHDA, CDR2 SQIVND (reference sequence). The CDR3 sequence is 17 residues long. The CDR3 loop reads CASSTGRGGLIQETQYF. CDR3 DNA sequence: TGCGCCAGTAGTACAGGAAGAGGGGGTCTAATACAAGAGACCCAGTACTTC.

The chain combines TRBV7-2 with TRBJ2-6, with TRBD1 matching over 7 bases. CDR3 length: 19 residues. Germline values: CDR1 SGHTA, CDR2 FQGNSA. J gave up 0 bases and V 5 bases, and 13 bases lay outside the gene matches. The CDR3 reads CASSLRPGTALSGANVLTF. In DNA form, the CDR3 reads TGTGCCAGCAGCCTACGGCCCGGGACAGCTCTCTCTGGGGCCAACGTCCTGACTTTC.

This clone came up a few times. This sequence joins TRBV10-3 and TRBJ2-7; 10 bases line up with TRBD1. Germline V CDR1 and CDR2: ENHRY, SYGVKD. This CDR3 has 14 amino acids. Trimming took 10 bases from V and 1 from J; bases not matched to a gene: 7. The CDR3, as DNA: TGTGCCAGCACTCCGGGACAGGGGTCCTACGAGCAGTACTTC. It codes for CASTPGQGSYEQYF.

This chain links TRBV5-4 with TRBJ1-2; 7 nucleotides line up with TRBD1. V lost 1 base and J lost 8; bases outside the gene matches: 11. CDR1 is SGHNT, CDR2 YYREEE, per germline (reference sequence). CDR3 size: 15 residues. This chain's CDR3 is CASSLPGTVPRGYTF. The CDR3 nucleotides read TGTGCCAGCAGCTTGCCGGGGACAGTTCCGCGCGGCTACACCTTC. Combining the CDR3 with reference TRBV5-4 and TRBJ1-2 gives the whole variable domain ETGVTQSPTHLIKTRGQQVTLRCSSQSGHNTVSWYQQALGQGPQFIFQYYREEENGRGNFPPRFSGLQFPNYSSELNVNALELDDSALYLCASSLPGTVPRGYTFGSGTRLTVV.

This chain uses TRBV7-9 with TRBJ1-2, with D perhaps TRBD1 (5 bases). This CDR3 is built from 16 residues. Deletions cut 1 base from V and 7 bases from J, with 19 bases between. Germline loops: CDR1 SEHNR, CDR2 FQNEAQ (reference sequence). CDR3 region: CASSLVSGGNLRGYTF. Here the CDR3 DNA reads TGTGCCAGCAGCTTAGTATCTGGGGGGAACCTCCGTGGCTACACCTTC.

The chain links TRBV7-2 to TRBJ2-7, with 7 bases that match TRBD2. With V trimmed by 8 bases and J by 3 bases, 7 bases remained unmatched. Germline V gene data show CDR1 as SGHTA and CDR2 as FQGNSA. The CDR3 has 13 residues. Here the CDR3 reads CASSRGGVYEQYF. The CDR3 DNA reads as TGTGCCAGCTCGCGCGGGGGAGTCTACGAGCAGTACTTC. Variable domain in full (rest from reference TRBV7-2 and TRBJ2-7): GAGVSQSPSNKVTEKGKDVELRCDPISGHTALYWYRQSLGQGLEFLIYFQGNSAPDKSGLPSDRFSAERTGGSVSTLTIQRTQQEDSAVYLCASSRGGVYEQYFGPGTRLTVT.

This chain links TRBV4-1 with TRBJ2-7; D might be TRBD1 (7 bases). Trimming left V 4 bases short and J 3 bases short, with 10 bases between. The CDR3 runs to 13 residues. Germline V CDR1 and CDR2: MGHRA, YSYEKL. The CDR3 DNA reads TGCGCCAGCAGCCGCGGGACAGACTACGAGCAGTACTTC. This sequence encodes CASSRGTDYEQYF.

V usage is TRBV5-6 and J usage is TRBJ2-3; D is unclear. The V end was cut by 4 bases, the J end by 2 bases, with 8 bases between. This CDR3 has 13 residues. Germline lookup yields CDR1 SGHDT and CDR2 YYEEEE. Written as DNA, the CDR3 is TGTGCCAGCAGCCGCACAGACACAGATACGCAGTATTTT. Protein: CASSRTDTDTQYF. The entire variable domain, with the rest obtained from reference TRBV5-6 and TRBJ2-3, is as follows: DAGVTQSPTHLIKTRGQQVTLRCSPKSGHDTVSWYQQALGQGPQFIFQYYEEEERQRGNFPDRFSGHQFPNYSSELNVNALLLGDSALYLCASSRTDTDTQYFGPGTRLTVL.

The gene calls are TRBV27 and TRBJ2-4, with 9 bases aligning to TRBD1. The germline gives CDR1 MNHEY, CDR2 SMNVEV (reference sequence). The CDR3 covers 17 residues. The ends lost 10 bases at V and 1 base at J; junction bases unmatched: 14. CDR3 sequence: CATLQGASSWAKNIQYF. The CDR3 nucleotides are TGTGCCACCCTACAGGGGGCGAGTAGTTGGGCCAAAAACATTCAGTACTTC.

The rearrangement uses TRBV7-9 and TRBJ2-6, with TRBD1 identical over 9 bases. Per germline, CDR1 SEHNR and CDR2 FQNEAQ (reference sequence). Trimming at V came to 1 base and at J to 1 base, leaving 5 bases not matched to a gene. The length of the CDR3 is 18 residues. For the CDR3, the DNA is TGTGCCAGCAGCTTAGGACTTGGACAGGGGTCTGGGGCCAACGTCCTGACTTTC. This gives the protein CASSLGLGQGSGANVLTF.

The chain uses TRBV5-4 and TRBJ2-5; TRBD1 aligns across 11 bases. V trimming: 4 bases; J trimming: 7 bases; junction bases outside the gene matches: 6. CDR3 length: 14 amino acids. The germline V gene has CDR1 SGHNT and CDR2 YYREEE (reference sequence). The CDR3 bases are TGTGCCAGCAGCCCGGACAGGGGGCTAGGGACCCAGTACTTC. Its protein is CASSPDRGLGTQYF.

Note on this clone: This specimen includes other DNA sequences encoding the same CDR3. The chain carries TRBV7-9 and TRBJ1-5, with D perhaps TRBD1 (6 bases). Trimming cost V 0 bases and J 1 base, with 13 bases left between them. From germline, CDR1 is SEHNR and CDR2 FQNEAQ (reference sequence). The CDR3 has 17 residues. The CDR3 region is CASSLAVAGVSNQPQHF. The DNA of the CDR3 is TGTGCCAGCAGCTTAGCGGTGGCAGGGGTAAGCAATCAGCCCCAGCATTTT.

The rearrangement links TRBV15 to TRBJ2-1; 9 bases are shared with TRBD1. Germline V gives CDR1 LNHNV, CDR2 YYDKDF (reference sequence). After removal of 1 base from V and 4 bases from J, the junction contained 5 bases not matched to a gene. This CDR3 is 16 amino acids long. The CDR3, as DNA: TGTGCCACCAGCAGAGTCCGGGACAGGGATTACAATGAGCAGTTCTTC. This encodes CATSRVRDRDYNEQFF.

The genes are TRBV7-2 and TRBJ2-3, with D maybe TRBD2 (6 bases). CDR1 SGHTA and CDR2 FQGNSA come from the germline V gene. The V gene lost 2 bases and the J gene lost 4 bases, with 19 bases spanning the gap. The CDR3 is made up of 17 amino acids. The CDR3 coding sequence is TGTGCCAGCAGCTTAAGCGCCGGGCGGGGCCCCCCAGATACGCAGTATTTT. Its protein is CASSLSAGRGPPDTQYF. Full variable domain (missing parts from reference TRBV7-2 and TRBJ2-3): GAGVSQSPSNKVTEKGKDVELRCDPISGHTALYWYRQSLGQGLEFLIYFQGNSAPDKSGLPSDRFSAERTGGSVSTLTIQRTQQEDSAVYLCASSLSAGRGPPDTQYFGPGTRLTVL.

The genes are TRBV6-1 and TRBJ2-5; 7 nucleotides line up with TRBD1. The CDR3 is made up of 13 amino acids. In germline, CDR1 is MNHNS, CDR2 SASEGT. With 3 bases clipped from V and 5 bases from J, the junction kept 3 bases outside the gene matches. This chain's CDR3 is CASSDHRGETQYF. In DNA, the CDR3 is TGTGCCAGCAGTGACCACAGGGGCGAGACCCAGTACTTC.

This chain joins TRBV4-3 and TRBJ2-3; TRBD2 aligns across 10 bases. V shed 2 bases and J 3 bases; nucleotides not matched to a gene: 5. This CDR3 has 16 residues. Germline loops: CDR1 LGHNA, CDR2 YSLEER. The CDR3 DNA reads TGCGCCAGCAGCCAAAACCCGGGACTAGCGACAGATACGCAGTATTTT. Amino acids: CASSQNPGLATDTQYF.

This clone was picked up one time. CDR3 region: CASSLSQGGTGELFF. CDR3 nucleotides: TGTGCCAGCAGCTTATCACAGGGGGGTACCGGGGAGCTGTTTTTT. This sequence joins TRBV7-8 and TRBJ2-2; 8 bases are shared with TRBD1. CDR1 SGHVS and CDR2 FQNEAQ come from the germline V gene. With 2 bases clipped from V and 5 bases from J, the junction kept 4 bases outside the gene matches. This CDR3 has 15 residues.

V is TRBV28 and J is TRBJ2-7, with D unresolved. This CDR3 contains 14 residues. Looked up from germline, CDR1 is MDHEN and CDR2 is SYDVKM. Trimming pared 6 bases from V and 6 bases from J, leaving 18 bases between. DNA for the CDR3: TGTGCCAGCAGATTTCAACGGCTGACGGGCGAGCAGTACTTC. Protein product: CASRFQRLTGEQYF.

Notes on this clone: At one end, the junction sequence differs from germline, possibly due to a read error. The chain uses TRBV11-2 and TRBJ2-7, with 10 bases that match TRBD2. This CDR3 has 18 amino acids. Germline lookup yields CDR1 SGHAT and CDR2 FQNNGV. This CDR3 reads CAGSLFVLAGTSSYEQYF. DNA of the CDR3: TGTGCCGGCAGCTTATTTGTACTAGCGGGGACTAGCTCCTACGAGCAGTACTTC.

V usage is TRBV7-3 and J usage is TRBJ2-5; TRBD1 matches 7 bases. This CDR3 contains 15 residues. V shed 3 bases and J 0 bases; nucleotides not matched to a gene: 4. Germline CDR1 and CDR2: SGHTA and FQGTGA. The CDR3 loop reads CASSLAGQDQETQYF. The CDR3 coding sequence is TGTGCCAGCAGCTTGGCCGGACAGGACCAAGAGACCCAGTACTTC.

The chain employs TRBV21-1 and TRBJ2-1; TRBD1, as called in the table, went unchecked against the DNA. TRBV21-1 constitutes a pseudogene. The CDR3 has 15 residues. CDR3 nucleotides: TGTGCCAGCAGCCGCCGGACAAACTCCTACAATGAGCAGTTCTTC. Translation: CASSRRTNSYNEQFF.